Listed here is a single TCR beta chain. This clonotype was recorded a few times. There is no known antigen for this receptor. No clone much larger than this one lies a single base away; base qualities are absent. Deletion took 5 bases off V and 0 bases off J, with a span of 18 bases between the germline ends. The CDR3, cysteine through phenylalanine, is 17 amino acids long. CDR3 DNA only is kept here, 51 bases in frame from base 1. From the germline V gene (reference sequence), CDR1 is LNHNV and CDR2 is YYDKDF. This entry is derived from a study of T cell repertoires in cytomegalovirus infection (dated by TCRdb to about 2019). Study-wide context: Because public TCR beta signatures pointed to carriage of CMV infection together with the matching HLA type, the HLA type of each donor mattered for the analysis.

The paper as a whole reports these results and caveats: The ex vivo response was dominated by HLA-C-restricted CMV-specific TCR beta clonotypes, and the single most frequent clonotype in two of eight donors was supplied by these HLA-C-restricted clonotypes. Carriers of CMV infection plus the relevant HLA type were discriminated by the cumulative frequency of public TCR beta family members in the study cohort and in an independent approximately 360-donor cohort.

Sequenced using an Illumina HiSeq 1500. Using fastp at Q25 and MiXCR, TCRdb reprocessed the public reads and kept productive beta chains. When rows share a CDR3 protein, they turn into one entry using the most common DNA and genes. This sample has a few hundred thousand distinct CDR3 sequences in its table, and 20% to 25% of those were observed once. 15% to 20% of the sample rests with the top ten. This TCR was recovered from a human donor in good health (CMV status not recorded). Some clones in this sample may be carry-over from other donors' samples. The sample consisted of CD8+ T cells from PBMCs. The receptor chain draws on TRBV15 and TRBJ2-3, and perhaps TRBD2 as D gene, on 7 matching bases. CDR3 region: CATSPTPGGPSTDTQYF. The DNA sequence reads TGTGCCACCAGCCCCACCCCGGGGGGCCCTAGCACAGATACGCAGTATTTT.